The source of this T cell receptor beta chain is a study of blood T cells in healthy people across ages. This clonotype came up a few times. Primed by a sample-barcoded 5' primer and a J-beta primer mix, a second PCR proceeded for 7 to 11 cycles. Every cDNA was tagged by a template-switch adaptor with 12 random nucleotides. In TCRdb, the 5' RACE reads were re-called with MiXCR into one record per CDR3 protein. The profile shows about 780,000 distinct CDR3 sequences, about 45% of them singletons. The CDR3 has 16 amino acids. V lost 1 base and J lost 6; bases outside the gene matches: 12. Germline loops: CDR1 DFQATT, CDR2 SNEGSKA (reference sequence).

Source material: blood. The gene calls are TRBV20-1 and TRBJ2-4; TRBD2 matches 7 bases. The receptor comes from a man at least 80 years old in good health. CDR3 nucleotide sequence: TGCAGTGCTAGAGCGGCCGGGGGGTGGGAGGGAAACATTCAGTACTTC. Protein: CSARAAGGWEGNIQYF.